This T cell receptor beta chain was sequenced in a study of blood T cell repertoires in COVID-19. Original handling: Reference gene primer amplification in the assay estimated nucleated cell counts. The repertoire was sequenced with immunoSEQ multiplex PCR; TCRdb's copy has only in-frame clones and lacks some. D and trimming come from the DNA, and the V and J calls and clone size come from that table. The sample records 250,000 to 300,000 clones, 89% being singletons. The CDR3 runs to 17 residues. V trimming: 3 bases; J trimming: 0 bases; junction bases outside the gene matches: 4. Germline-derived CDR1 and CDR2 are LGHDT and YNNKEL (reference sequence).

The sequencing sample was made of PBMCs or T cells enriched from blood (not recorded which). This receptor was obtained from a middle-aged woman who had recovered from COVID-19. This rearrangement joins TRBV3-1 (or the pseudogene TRBV3-2) to TRBJ2-7; TRBD2 matches 14 bases. The CDR3 nucleotides are TGTGCCAGCAGCCACCGACTAGCGGGGGGGAGCTCCTACGAGCAGTACTTC. As protein: CASSHRLAGGSSYEQYF.